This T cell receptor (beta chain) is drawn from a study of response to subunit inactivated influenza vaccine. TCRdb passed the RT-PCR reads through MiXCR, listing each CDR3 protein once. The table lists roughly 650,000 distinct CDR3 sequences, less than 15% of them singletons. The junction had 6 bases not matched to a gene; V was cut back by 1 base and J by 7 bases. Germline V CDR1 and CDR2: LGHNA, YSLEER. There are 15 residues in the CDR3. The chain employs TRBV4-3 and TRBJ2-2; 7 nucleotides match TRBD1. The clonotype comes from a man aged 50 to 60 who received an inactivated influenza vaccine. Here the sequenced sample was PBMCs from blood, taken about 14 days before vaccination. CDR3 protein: CASSQAAQGVGELFF. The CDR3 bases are TGCGCCAGCAGCCAAGCAGCTCAGGGGGTCGGGGAGCTGTTTTTT.